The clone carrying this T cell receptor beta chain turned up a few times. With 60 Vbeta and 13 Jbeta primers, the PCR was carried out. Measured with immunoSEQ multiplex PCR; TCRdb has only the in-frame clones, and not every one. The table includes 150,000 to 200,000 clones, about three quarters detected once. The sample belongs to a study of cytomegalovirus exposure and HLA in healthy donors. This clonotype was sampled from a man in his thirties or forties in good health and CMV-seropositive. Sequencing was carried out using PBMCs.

CDR3 coding DNA: TGTGCTAGTGGTTTTATTGCTAGCAAAAACACCGGGGAGCTGTTTTTT. Translating it yields CASGFIASKNTGELFF. V usage is TRBV12-5 and J usage is TRBJ2-2; weak D call: TRBD2 (5 bases). V gave up 3 bases and J gave up 2 bases, with 13 bases separating them. Germline V lookup: CDR1 LGHNT, CDR2 FRNRAP. The CDR3 spans 16 residues.